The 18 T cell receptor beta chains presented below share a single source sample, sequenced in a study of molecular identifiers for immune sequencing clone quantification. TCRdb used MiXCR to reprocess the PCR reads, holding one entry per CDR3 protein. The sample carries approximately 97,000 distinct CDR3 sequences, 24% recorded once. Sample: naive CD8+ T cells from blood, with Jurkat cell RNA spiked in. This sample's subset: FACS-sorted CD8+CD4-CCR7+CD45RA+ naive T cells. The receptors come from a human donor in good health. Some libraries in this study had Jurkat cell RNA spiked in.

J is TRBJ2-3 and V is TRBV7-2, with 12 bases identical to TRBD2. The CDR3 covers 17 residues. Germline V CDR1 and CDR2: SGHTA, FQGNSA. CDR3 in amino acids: CGRSLLAGGPEADTQYF. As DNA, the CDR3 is TGTGGCAGGAGCTTGCTAGCGGGGGGGCCGGAGGCAGATACGCAGTATTTT. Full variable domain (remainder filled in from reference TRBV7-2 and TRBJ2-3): GAGVSQSPSNKVTEKGKDVELRCDPISGHTALYWYRQSLGQGLEFLIYFQGNSAPDKSGLPSDRFSAERTGGSVSTLTIQRTQQEDSAVYLCGRSLLAGGPEADTQYFGPGTRLTVL.

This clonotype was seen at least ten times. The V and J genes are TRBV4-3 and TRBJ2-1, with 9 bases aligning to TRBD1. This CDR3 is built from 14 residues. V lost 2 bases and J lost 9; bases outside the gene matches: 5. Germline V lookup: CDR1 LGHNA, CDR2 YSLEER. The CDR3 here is CASSQLGQGSEQFF. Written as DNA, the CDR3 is TGCGCCAGCAGCCAATTGGGACAGGGTAGTGAGCAGTTCTTC.

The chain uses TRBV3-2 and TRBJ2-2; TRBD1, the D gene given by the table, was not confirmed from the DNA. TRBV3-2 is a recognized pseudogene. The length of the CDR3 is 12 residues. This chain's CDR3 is CAGGGADGELFF. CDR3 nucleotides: TGTGCCGGCGGGGGGGCGGACGGGGAGCTGTTTTTT.

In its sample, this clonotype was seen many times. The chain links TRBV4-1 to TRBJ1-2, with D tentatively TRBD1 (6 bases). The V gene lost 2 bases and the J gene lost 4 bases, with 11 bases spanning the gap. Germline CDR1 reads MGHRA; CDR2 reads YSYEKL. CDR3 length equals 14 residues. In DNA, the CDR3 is TGCGCCAGCAGCCAACAGGGGCGGATCTATGGCTACACCTTC. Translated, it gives CASSQQGRIYGYTF.

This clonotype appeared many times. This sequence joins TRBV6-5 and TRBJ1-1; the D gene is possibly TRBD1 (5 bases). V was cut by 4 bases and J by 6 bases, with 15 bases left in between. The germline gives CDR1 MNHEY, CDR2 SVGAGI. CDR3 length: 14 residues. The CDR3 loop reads CASSFTGLLAEAFF. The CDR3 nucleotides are TGTGCCAGCAGTTTCACAGGTTTGCTCGCTGAAGCTTTCTTT.

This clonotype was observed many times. DNA of the CDR3: TGTGCCAGCAGCCCCCACTTTGCAGCCACAGATACGCAGTATTTT. It is translated as CASSPHFAATDTQYF. This chain connects TRBV14 to TRBJ2-3; D unclear. The V gene lost 4 bases and the J gene lost 2 bases, with 13 bases spanning the gap. Germline assignment: CDR1 SGHDN and CDR2 FVKESK. The CDR3 has 15 amino acids.

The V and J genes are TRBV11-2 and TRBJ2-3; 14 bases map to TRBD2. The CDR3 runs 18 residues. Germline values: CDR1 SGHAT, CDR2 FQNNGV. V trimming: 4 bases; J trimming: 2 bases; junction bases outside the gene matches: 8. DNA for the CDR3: TGTGCCAGCAGCTCACGGGGACTAGCGGGGGATTTCACAGATACGCAGTATTTT. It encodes CASSSRGLAGDFTDTQYF. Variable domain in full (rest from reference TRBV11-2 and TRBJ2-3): EAGVAQSPRYKIIEKRQSVAFWCNPISGHATLYWYQQILGQGPKLLIQFQNNGVVDDSQLPKDRFSAERLKGVDSTLKIQPAKLEDSAVYLCASSSRGLAGDFTDTQYFGPGTRLTVL.

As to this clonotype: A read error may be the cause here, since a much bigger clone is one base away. CDR3 coding DNA: TGTGCCGGCCAAGGACCGAACACCGGGGAGCTGTTTTTT. This gives the protein CAGQGPNTGELFF. The gene calls are TRBV27 and TRBJ2-2; D not resolved. V lost 11 bases to trimming and J lost 0 bases, with 10 bases between them. The CDR3 has 13 amino acids. The V gene's germline CDR1 is MNHEY and CDR2 SMNVEV (reference sequence).

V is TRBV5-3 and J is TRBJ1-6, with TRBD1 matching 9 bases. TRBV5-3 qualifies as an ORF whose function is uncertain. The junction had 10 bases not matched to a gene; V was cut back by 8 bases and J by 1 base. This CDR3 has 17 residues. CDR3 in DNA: TGTGCCAGCAGCCCGGGACAGGGTGGGTCCTATAATTCACCCCTCCACTTT. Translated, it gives CASSPGQGGSYNSPLHF.

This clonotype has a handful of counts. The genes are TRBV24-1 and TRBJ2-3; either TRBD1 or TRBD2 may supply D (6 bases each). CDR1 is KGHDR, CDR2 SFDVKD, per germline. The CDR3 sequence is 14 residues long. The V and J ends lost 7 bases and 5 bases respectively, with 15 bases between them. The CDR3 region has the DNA TGTGCCACCAGCCCTCGGGGGCTCCAAGATACGCAGTATTTT. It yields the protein CATSPRGLQDTQYF.

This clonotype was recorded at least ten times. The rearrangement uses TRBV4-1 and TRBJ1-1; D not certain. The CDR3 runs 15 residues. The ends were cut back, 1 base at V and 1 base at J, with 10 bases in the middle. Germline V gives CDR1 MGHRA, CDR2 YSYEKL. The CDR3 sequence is CASSQVPDKNTEAFF. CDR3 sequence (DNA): TGCGCCAGCAGCCAAGTGCCAGACAAGAACACTGAAGCTTTCTTT.

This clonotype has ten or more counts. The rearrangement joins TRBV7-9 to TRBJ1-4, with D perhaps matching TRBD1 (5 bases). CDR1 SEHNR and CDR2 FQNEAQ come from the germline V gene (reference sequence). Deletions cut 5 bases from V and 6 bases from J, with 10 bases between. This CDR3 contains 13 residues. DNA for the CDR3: TGTGCCAGCAGCGACGGGGCGGATGAAAAACTGTTTTTT. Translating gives CASSDGADEKLFF. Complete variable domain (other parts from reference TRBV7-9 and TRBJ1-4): DTGVSQNPRHKITKRGQNVTFRCDPISEHNRLYWYRQTLGQGPEFLTYFQNEAQLEKSRLLSDRFSAERPKGSFSTLEIQRTEQGDSAMYLCASSDGADEKLFFGSGTQLSVL.

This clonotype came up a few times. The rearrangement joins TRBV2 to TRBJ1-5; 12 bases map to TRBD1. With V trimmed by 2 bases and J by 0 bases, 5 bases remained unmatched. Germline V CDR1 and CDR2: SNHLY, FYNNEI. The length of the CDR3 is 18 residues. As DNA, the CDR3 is TGTGCCAGCAGTGAAATCGGGACAGGGGGCTATAGCAATCAGCCCCAGCATTTT. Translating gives CASSEIGTGGYSNQPQHF. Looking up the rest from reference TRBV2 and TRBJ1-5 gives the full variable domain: EPEVTQTPSHQVTQMGQEVILRCVPISNHLYFYWYRQILGQKVEFLVSFYNNEISEKSEIFDDQFSVERPDGSNFTLKIRSTKLEDSAMYFCASSEIGTGGYSNQPQHFGDGTRLSIL.

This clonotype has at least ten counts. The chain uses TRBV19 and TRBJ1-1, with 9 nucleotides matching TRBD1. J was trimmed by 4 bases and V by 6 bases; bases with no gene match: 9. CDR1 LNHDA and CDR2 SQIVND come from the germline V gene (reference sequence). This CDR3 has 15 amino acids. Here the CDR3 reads CASREGDRGITEAFF. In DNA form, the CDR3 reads TGTGCCAGTAGGGAGGGTGACAGGGGGATCACTGAAGCTTTCTTT.

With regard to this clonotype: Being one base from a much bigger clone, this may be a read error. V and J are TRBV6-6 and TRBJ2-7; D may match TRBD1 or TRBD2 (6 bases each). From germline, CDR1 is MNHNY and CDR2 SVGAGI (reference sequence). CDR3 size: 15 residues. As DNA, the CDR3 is TGTGCCAGCACTCCATCGGCCTGGGGGGCCTACGAGCTGTACTTC. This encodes CASTPSAWGAYELYF.

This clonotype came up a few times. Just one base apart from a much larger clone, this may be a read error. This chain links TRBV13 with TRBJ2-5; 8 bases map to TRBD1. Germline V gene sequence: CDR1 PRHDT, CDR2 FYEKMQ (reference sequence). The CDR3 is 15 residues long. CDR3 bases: TGTGCCAGCAGCCCCCTGGACAGGGATCAAGGGACCCAGTACTTC. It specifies CASSPLDRDQGTQYF.

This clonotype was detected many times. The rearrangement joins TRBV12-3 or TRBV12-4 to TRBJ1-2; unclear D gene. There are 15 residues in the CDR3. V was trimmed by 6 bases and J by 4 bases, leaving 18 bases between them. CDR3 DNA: TGTGCCAGCAGCCCACGCGACGGACCATCCTATGGCTACACCTTC. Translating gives CASSPRDGPSYGYTF.

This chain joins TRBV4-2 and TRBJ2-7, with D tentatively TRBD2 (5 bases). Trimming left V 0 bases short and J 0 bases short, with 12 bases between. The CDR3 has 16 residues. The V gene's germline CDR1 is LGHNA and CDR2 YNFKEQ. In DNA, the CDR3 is TGTGCCAGCAGCCAAGAAGTCGGGAAGAGCTCCTACGAGCAGTACTTC. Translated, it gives CASSQEVGKSSYEQYF.